A single T cell receptor beta chain is shown here with its context. Across about two dozen US areas, participants ranged in age from about 18 to 100 years. The entry originates in a study of blood T cell repertoires in COVID-19. The overall study: COVID-19 samples collected from the United States, Italy and Spain covered acute and convalescent phases. Nucleic acid was either cDNA or gDNA, and it came from T cells, B-cell-depleted T cells, or PBMCs.

In the source study's methods: From reference gene primer amplification, estimates of nucleated cell counts were derived. Measured with immunoSEQ multiplex PCR; TCRdb has only the in-frame clones, and not every one. V, J and clone size reflect that table, while D and trimming were determined from the DNA. Found here are about 160,000 clones, around 83% of them singletons; the top ten hold around 3.6%. The CDR3 spans 16 residues. V lost 1 base to trimming and J lost 3 bases, with 13 bases between them. In germline, CDR1 is SGHTA, CDR2 FQGNSA. The sample comprised PBMCs or T cells enriched from blood (not recorded which). The chain joins TRBV7-2 to TRBJ1-3, with D uncertain. This clonotype originated in a woman in her forties or fifties in a cohort exposed to, infected with or recovered from COVID-19 (not recorded which). The CDR3: CASSLVGEGGGNTIYF. The CDR3, as DNA: TGTGCCAGCAGCTTAGTCGGGGAAGGAGGTGGAAACACCATATATTTT.